The clone carrying this T cell receptor (beta chain) was picked up a small number of times. Its antigen is undetermined. Vbeta (60) and Jbeta (13) primers were used in the PCR. Clones were sequenced by immunoSEQ multiplex PCR, and TCRdb holds only the in-frame ones, with some missing. Altogether about 120,000 clones are present, roughly 79% being singletons, with the ten largest covering more than 1.5%. The sample is drawn from a study of cytomegalovirus exposure and HLA in healthy donors. Overall study: Earlier findings included some 120 million unique TCR beta sequences obtained from some 180 million T cells. Regarding the study as a whole: Later analysis identified several of the most significant clusters that appeared linked to common viral pathogens.

CDR1 and CDR2 from the germline V gene are SGHNT and YYREEE (reference sequence). The length of the CDR3 is 13 residues. Between the trimmed V and J ends, which lost 4 bases and 5 bases, there was a span of 10 bases. The V call is TRBV5-4, the J call TRBJ2-1, with D possibly matching TRBD2 (5 bases). This TCR came from a woman younger than 35 in good health and CMV-seronegative. The specimen was PBMCs. CDR3 region: CASSPRRDNEQFF. The CDR3, as DNA: TGTGCCAGCAGCCCCCGGCGGGACAATGAGCAGTTCTTC.